This T cell receptor (beta chain) was recovered during a study of T cells in Graves' hyperthyroidism and ophthalmopathy (dated by TCRdb to 2018 to 2020). Background on the whole study: Peripheral blood was collected at initial diagnosis, before any treatment. A discovery cohort of about a hundred patients, fewer than 50 with Graves' ophthalmopathy and under 60 with stable Graves' hyperthyroidism, was used to find distinguishing TCR V-J signatures. Whether ophthalmopathy could be predicted prospectively was tested in an independent validation cohort made up of 18 to 20 hyperthyroidism patients plus 17 patients who later progressed to ophthalmopathy. The approximately 100 discovery patients were randomly divided into training and test sets at a 7:3 ratio. In more than 5 Graves' hyperthyroidism patients, the study also compared T-cell repertoires from thyroid tissue with T-cell repertoires from blood. Following sampling, methimazole starting at 30 mg daily was given to hyperthyroidism patients, and high-dose intravenous methylprednisolone was given to ophthalmopathy patients. The paper describes TCR Vbeta CDR3 sequencing of 135 peripheral blood samples, made up of 43 ophthalmopathy patients, around 78 hyperthyroidism patients and some 17 progressor patients. Study-wide findings and limitations: In validation, progression to ophthalmopathy was predicted by the model with 65% to 71% sensitivity and roughly 72% specificity, a median of roughly 6.4 months before onset. Blood samples also contained most of the expanded thyroid clonotypes (frequency above 0.001), which suggests that blood repertoires may reflect thyroid immune responses. No statistical method was used to set the sample size in advance, and investigators knew the group allocation. A model built on a 13 V-J signature distinguished ophthalmopathy from stable hyperthyroidism, reaching around 87% sensitivity and 81.08% specificity in cross-validation and 80%/75% in testing.

Trimming removed 5 bases from V and 0 bases from J, leaving 17 bases between the germline ends. CDR1 SGHVS and CDR2 FNYEAQ are derived from the germline V gene. The CDR3 measures 16 amino acids from cysteine to phenylalanine. The read is trimmed to its CDR3 DNA, 48 bases read in frame from base 1. In its sample, this clonotype was seen many times. The antigen it binds to is not known. No base quality values were provided; no much bigger clone lies one nucleotide off. Hyperthyroidism patients were newly diagnosed, with disease duration under 2 months, and aged 18 to 65 years. Any patient with an uncontrolled infection, another autoimmune disease, pregnancy or lactation was excluded. Clinical symptoms, serum thyroxine and TRAb, thyroid ultrasound, and orbital computed tomography formed the basis for the diagnoses. Blood from progressor patients was drawn when they were first diagnosed with hyperthyroidism, before any ophthalmopathy symptoms appeared. Ficoll-Paque density gradient centrifugation was used to isolate PBMCs from approximately 11 ml of fresh peripheral blood. Patients classed as progressors first received a Graves' hyperthyroidism diagnosis and then went on to develop ophthalmopathy during follow-up. Total RNA was extracted using Trizol reagent, and RNA quality was assessed on an Agilent 2100 Bioanalyzer.

The TCR beta CDR3 regions were amplified from the RNA transcripts. The first round of RT-PCR for the TCR CDR3 was performed with the HTBI primer set and the Qiagen OneStep RT-PCR kit. The libraries were constructed in a second round of multiplex PCR and then size-selected and purified. The libraries were sequenced on an Illumina HiSeq2000 using paired-end 100 bp reads. In the source study's methods: SOAPnuke was used to process the raw data, removing reads that contained adapters or uncalled bases, had a mean Phred below 15, or lacked an exact match to the constant primer or identifier. COPE v1.2.5 was used to merge high-quality paired reads, and clonotypes were defined as unique nucleotide sequences. MiTCR v1.1 was used to align the clonotypes against IMGT TRBV, TRBD and TRBJ reference segments. Analysis was restricted to V-J combinations with a frequency above 0.0001, which covered roughly 99% of repertoires. A TCS score was defined as the ratio of F50 (clonal expansion) to E x V (chaos), with BLOSUM62-based TCRdist applied between CDR3 peptides within each V-J. Welch's t-statistics and random forest reduced 500 to 550 V-J features to roughly 13, which were used in a naive Bayes classifier (R e1071). TCRdb took the public reads, trimmed them with fastp at Q25, ran MiXCR for clone calling and kept in-frame beta chains. Each CDR3 protein gets just one entry, which takes the most common genes and DNA from the rows behind it. TCRdb, not the authors, supplied the V and J calls. Within this sample are about 300,000 distinct CDR3 sequences, with more than 10% of them counted one time only. The ten largest account for roughly 8% of the sample.

The rearrangement combines TRBV7-6 with TRBJ2-7; the D segment is perhaps TRBD1 or TRBD2, each sharing 5 matched bases. This TCR derives from a woman aged 25 to 39 with Graves' hyperthyroidism that later progressed to Graves' ophthalmopathy. Sequenced: blood. Here is the DNA: TGTGCCAGCAGCCCCGGGGCCGGGCGCTTCTCCTACGAGCAGTACTTC. It specifies CASSPGAGRFSYEQYF.